Following are 18 T cell receptor beta chains from one sample sequenced in a study of OX40 agonist ivuxolimab in advanced cancers. Clones were sequenced by immunoSEQ multiplex PCR, and TCRdb holds only the in-frame ones, with some missing. Among about 55,000 clones listed, 80% were seen once. The sample in question was CD4+ or CD8+ T cells sorted from blood, obtained in a trial of the OX40 agonist ivuxolimab. The receptors shown here come from an adult with an advanced solid tumor such as melanoma, head and neck, liver or kidney cancer.

This chain's CDR3 is CASSKTGKGETQYF. CDR3 nucleotide sequence: TGTGCCAGTAGTAAGACAGGGAAGGGGGAGACCCAGTACTTC. The chain couples TRBV19 to TRBJ2-5; TRBD1 matches at 7 bases. Per the germline V gene, CDR1 is LNHDA and CDR2 is SQIVND (reference sequence). The CDR3 consists of 14 residues. V gave up 4 bases and J gave up 5 bases; unmatched junction bases: 7.

The chain couples TRBV14 to TRBJ2-5; 7 nucleotides align to TRBD2. The CDR3 runs to 16 residues. Germline CDR1 reads SGHDN; CDR2 reads FVKESK. The V segment lost 1 base and the J segment 4 bases; nucleotides outside the gene matches: 9. The CDR3 reads CASSQVGAGRRETQYF. In DNA form, the CDR3 reads TGTGCCAGCAGCCAAGTTGGAGCGGGACGCCGAGAGACCCAGTACTTC.

The chain uses TRBV30 and TRBJ2-5; 7 nucleotides align to TRBD2. CDR3 size: 14 residues. Germline values: CDR1 GTSNPN, CDR2 SVGIG (reference sequence). J lost 3 bases, V lost 4 bases, and 8 bases had no gene match. The CDR3 coding sequence is TGTGCCTGGAATCGACTAGCCCTCGAAGAGACCCAGTACTTC. Protein product: CAWNRLALEETQYF.

The chain uses TRBV6-4 and TRBJ2-2, with unresolved D. This CDR3 is built from 14 residues. The germline V and J ends were trimmed by 4 bases and 2 bases, with 8 bases remaining between them. In germline, CDR1 is MRHNA, CDR2 SNTAGT. CDR3 nucleotide sequence: TGTGCCAGCAGTGTTGAGTTTAACACCGGGGAGCTGTTTTTT. Its protein product is CASSVEFNTGELFF.

This clone was counted a few times. The chain is built from TRBV19 and TRBJ2-2; 8 nucleotides agree with TRBD1. J was trimmed by 1 base and V by 4 bases; bases with no gene match: 5. The germline CDR1 and CDR2 sequences are LNHDA and SQIVND (reference sequence). The CDR3 runs to 16 residues. The CDR3 sequence is CASSTSGGGNTGELFF. CDR3 nucleotide sequence: TGTGCCAGTAGTACCTCAGGGGGCGGGAACACCGGGGAGCTGTTTTTT.

The rearrangement uses TRBV11-2 and TRBJ2-2; D gene unclear. Trimming cost V 5 bases and J 6 bases, with 10 bases left between them. Germline CDR1 reads SGHAT; CDR2 reads FQNNGV. This CDR3 has 13 amino acids. The CDR3 DNA sequence: TGTGCCAGCAGCCGAGTAAGGGCCGGGGAGCTGTTTTTT. This sequence encodes CASSRVRAGELFF.

The J gene is TRBJ2-1, the V gene TRBV7-3, with a tentative D call TRBD2 (5 bases). The CDR3 contains 15 residues. Germline CDR1 and CDR2: SGHTA and FQGTGA. V dropped 2 bases and J dropped 0 bases, with 8 bases sitting between them. The CDR3 DNA reads as TGTGCCAGCAGCTTATGGGAGAGCTCCTACAATGAGCAGTTCTTC. This gives the protein CASSLWESSYNEQFF.

This chain connects TRBV7-2 to TRBJ2-5; possible D gene TRBD2, 5 bases. The germline V and J ends were trimmed by 4 bases and 10 bases, with 10 bases remaining between them. This CDR3 is built from 11 residues. Germline V CDR1 and CDR2: SGHTA, FQGNSA. In nucleotides, the CDR3 is TGTGCCAGCAGCTCCCACCGGGGCCAGTACTTC. This encodes CASSSHRGQYF. Looking up the rest from reference TRBV7-2 and TRBJ2-5 gives the full variable domain: GAGVSQSPSNKVTEKGKDVELRCDPISGHTALYWYRQSLGQGLEFLIYFQGNSAPDKSGLPSDRFSAERTGGSVSTLTIQRTQQEDSAVYLCASSSHRGQYFGPGTRLLVL.

The chain carries TRBV10-1 and TRBJ1-6, with 9 bases that match TRBD1. Per the germline V gene, CDR1 is WNHNN and CDR2 is SYGVQD (reference sequence). This CDR3 has 14 amino acids. V gave up 2 bases and J gave up 7 bases; unmatched junction bases: 0. This chain's CDR3 is CASSEGQGNSPLHF. CDR3 sequence (DNA): TGCGCCAGCAGTGAGGGACAGGGGAATTCACCCCTCCACTTT.

The chain joins TRBV12-5 to TRBJ2-5; D remains ambiguous. The CDR3 spans 13 residues. Germline CDR1 and CDR2: LGHNT and FRNRAP. Trimming pared 8 bases from V and 1 base from J, leaving 11 bases between. CDR3 sequence reads: CASLFNTQETQYF. CDR3 DNA sequence: TGTGCTAGTCTTTTTAATACCCAAGAGACCCAGTACTTC.

This clone appeared once. This chain joins TRBV19 and TRBJ1-2; 11 bases align to TRBD1. Losses at the gene ends were 7 bases for V and 4 bases for J; bases not matched to a gene: 14. This CDR3 has 17 residues. Per germline, CDR1 LNHDA and CDR2 SQIVND (reference sequence). CDR3 DNA sequence: TGTGCCAGTATTCAACCCGGTGGACAGGGGGCCATCTATGGCTACACCTTC. The encoded protein is CASIQPGGQGAIYGYTF.

The chain couples TRBV7-2 to TRBJ2-3; the D gene could be TRBD1 or TRBD2 (6 bases each). Germline V gene sequence: CDR1 SGHTA, CDR2 FQGNSA. V was clipped by 1 base and J by 8 bases, with 16 bases between them. This CDR3 contains 15 residues. In nucleotides, the CDR3 is TGTGCCAGCAGCTTAGGCGGGGACCCACAGGGTACGCAGTATTTT. It translates to CASSLGGDPQGTQYF.

The chain carries TRBV19 and TRBJ2-1; D perhaps matches TRBD2 (7 bases). The CDR3 runs to 15 residues. The germline gives CDR1 LNHDA, CDR2 SQIVND (reference sequence). Trimming shortened V by 10 bases and J by 2 bases, and 18 bases separated the two germline ends. The CDR3: CATGRAGATYNEQFF. CDR3 in DNA: TGTGCCACCGGTCGGGCGGGGGCCACCTACAATGAGCAGTTCTTC.

V usage is TRBV15 and J usage is TRBJ1-4; TRBD1 matches at 7 bases. With V trimmed by 0 bases and J by 3 bases, 10 bases remained unmatched. Germline lookup yields CDR1 LNHNV and CDR2 YYDKDF (reference sequence). CDR3 length equals 18 residues. The CDR3 spells CATSRDNIARGPNEKLFF. Written as DNA, the CDR3 is TGTGCCACCAGCAGAGATAATATTGCGAGGGGGCCTAATGAAAAACTGTTTTTT.

The V and J genes are TRBV9 and TRBJ1-2, with 7 bases that match TRBD1. V shed 2 bases, J shed 6 bases, and the junction held 4 bases outside the gene matches. The CDR3 is 13 amino acids. Looked up from germline, CDR1 is SGDLS and CDR2 is YYNGEE. Here the CDR3 reads CASSVDRVDGYTF. CDR3 coding DNA: TGTGCCAGCAGCGTTGACAGGGTAGATGGCTACACCTTC.

The gene calls are TRBV19 and TRBJ1-5, with D perhaps matching TRBD1 (5 bases). V dropped 4 bases and J dropped 5 bases, with 15 bases sitting between them. In germline, CDR1 is LNHDA, CDR2 SQIVND (reference sequence). The CDR3 is made up of 15 amino acids. The CDR3, as DNA: TGTGCCAGTAGTACCGCAGGGCTTTGGGATCAGCCCCAGCATTTT. Encoded protein: CASSTAGLWDQPQHF.

The J gene is TRBJ2-3, the V gene TRBV11-2, with TRBD2 identical over 14 bases. The CDR3 sequence is 18 residues long. CDR1 and CDR2 from the germline V gene are SGHAT and FQNNGV. Trimming cost V 2 bases and J 3 bases; bases outside gene matches: 7. The CDR3 reads CASSLPGLAGEETDTQYF. CDR3 nucleotides: TGTGCCAGCAGCTTACCGGGACTAGCGGGAGAGGAGACAGATACGCAGTATTTT.

This clone was observed a few times. The chain carries TRBV29-1 and TRBJ1-1; tentative D call: TRBD1 (5 bases). CDR3 size: 15 residues. With 3 bases removed from V and 3 bases from J, the gap between germline ends came to 17 bases. Germline V gene data show CDR1 as SQVTM and CDR2 as ANQGSEA. CDR3 residues: CSVDPWGLGDTEAFF. CDR3 in DNA: TGCAGCGTTGACCCCTGGGGCCTGGGGGACACTGAAGCTTTCTTT.